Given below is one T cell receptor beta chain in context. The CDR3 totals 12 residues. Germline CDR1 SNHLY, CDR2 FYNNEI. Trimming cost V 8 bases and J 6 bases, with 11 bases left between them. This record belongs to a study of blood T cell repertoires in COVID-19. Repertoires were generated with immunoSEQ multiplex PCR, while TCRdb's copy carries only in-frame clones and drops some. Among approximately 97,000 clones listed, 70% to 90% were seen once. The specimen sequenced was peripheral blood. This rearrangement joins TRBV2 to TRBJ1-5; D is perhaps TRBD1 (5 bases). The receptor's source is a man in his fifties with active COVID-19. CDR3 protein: CASGGSSQPQHF. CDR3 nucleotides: TGTGCCAGCGGGGGGAGTAGTCAGCCCCAGCATTTT.